The TCR beta chain under discussion was sequenced for a study of spatial heterogeneity in lung cancer. With respect to this clonotype: The antigen remains undetermined.

Findings and limits, study-wide: Within tumors, counts of expanded alpha and beta TCRs tracked tumor mutation counts. Counts of ubiquitous and regional expanded TCRs tracked ubiquitous and regional nonsynonymous mutations, respectively.

Germline V gives CDR1 DFQATT, CDR2 SNEGSKA (reference sequence). This CDR3 contains 13 residues. V gave up 1 base and J gave up 3 bases, with 10 bases separating them. TCRdb redid the calling of the 5' RACE reads with MiXCR, one entry per CDR3 protein. The sample carries about 3,500 distinct CDR3 sequences, less than 5.5% recorded once. Time point denoted: sample taken at primary tumor resection. TCRs were sequenced from unsorted whole RNA of tumor, nontumor lung or PBMC. Here the sequenced sample was lung tumor tissue, taken at surgery. The sequence was obtained from a female donor with early-stage non-small cell lung cancer. The genes are TRBV20-1 and TRBJ2-7, with TRBD1 as a possible D gene (7 bases). CDR3 loop: CSARGQGLYEQYV. DNA for the CDR3: TGCAGTGCTAGAGGACAGGGACTCTACGAGCAGTACGTC.